These 29 T cell receptor beta chains were all obtained from the same sample, sequenced in a study of blood T cell repertoires in COVID-19. Produced via immunoSEQ multiplex PCR; TCRdb's table is partial and in-frame only. The sample lists some 140,000 clones; roughly 78% were seen once. Sequenced sample: peripheral blood. The receptors shown here come from a man aged 60 to 69 with acute or convalescent COVID-19.

The chain is built from TRBV7-9 and TRBJ2-1; 7 nucleotides agree with TRBD1. Germline assignment: CDR1 SEHNR and CDR2 FQNEAQ (reference sequence). This CDR3 comprises 16 residues. The V and J ends lost 1 base and 0 bases, in that order; junction bases with no gene match: 3. The CDR3 nucleotides are TGTGCCAGCAGCTTAGAGACAGGGAGCTCCTACAATGAGCAGTTCTTC. It translates to CASSLETGSSYNEQFF.

This clone was recorded a few times. The CDR3 spells CASSSGHHEQYF. In DNA form, the CDR3 reads TGTGCCAGCAGTTCCGGACACCACGAGCAGTACTTC. The chain couples TRBV6-2 or TRBV6-3 to TRBJ2-7; D possibly corresponds to TRBD1 (5 bases). Germline lookup yields CDR1 MNHEY and CDR2 SVGEGT. Between the trimmed V and J ends, which lost 4 bases and 5 bases, there was a span of 9 bases. The length of the CDR3 is 12 residues.

This clone was recorded many times. V gene TRBV10-3 combines with J gene TRBJ2-7, with TRBD1 matching 8 bases. In germline, CDR1 is ENHRY, CDR2 SYGVKD. The CDR3 spans 14 residues. The V gene end was trimmed by 5 bases and the J gene end by 3 bases; junction bases not matched to a gene: 6. The CDR3 protein is CAISSGTGYYEQYF. CDR3 nucleotides: TGTGCCATCAGTTCCGGGACAGGATACTACGAGCAGTACTTC.

This clone showed up just once. This sequence joins TRBV25-1 and TRBJ2-1; TRBD2 aligns across 12 bases. After removal of 2 bases from V and 8 bases from J, the junction contained 10 bases not matched to a gene. Germline V gene sequence: CDR1 MGHDK, CDR2 SYGVNS. CDR3 length: 17 residues. The CDR3: CASSELGLAGLGDEQFF. Written as DNA, the CDR3 is TGTGCCAGCAGTGAACTCGGACTAGCGGGATTAGGGGATGAGCAGTTCTTC.

The chain uses TRBV5-1 and TRBJ1-2; no firm D call. Looked up from germline, CDR1 is SGHRS and CDR2 is YFSETQ. The CDR3 length is 13 residues. The V gene lost 0 bases and the J gene lost 8 bases, with 11 bases spanning the gap. CDR3 region: CASSLGAGEGYTF. The CDR3 DNA reads as TGCGCCAGCAGCTTGGGTGCCGGAGAGGGCTACACCTTC.

The genes are TRBV28 and TRBJ1-1, with 7 bases identical to TRBD1. The germline V gene encodes CDR1 MDHEN and CDR2 SYDVKM. This CDR3 comprises 16 residues. The V gene end was trimmed by 5 bases and the J gene end by 4 bases; junction bases not matched to a gene: 13. The CDR3: CASSPSQGKGGTEAFF. The CDR3 DNA reads as TGTGCCAGCAGTCCCTCACAGGGGAAGGGCGGCACTGAAGCTTTCTTT.

The chain uses TRBV18 and TRBJ1-6, with D maybe TRBD1 (6 bases). Looked up from germline, CDR1 is KGHSH and CDR2 is LQKENI. The V gene lost 3 bases and the J gene lost 5 bases, with 17 bases spanning the gap. This CDR3 has 17 residues. CDR3 in amino acids: CASSPHQGIANNSPLHF. The CDR3 DNA follows: TGTGCCAGCTCACCTCACCAGGGGATTGCCAATAATTCACCCCTCCACTTT.

In this sample, this clone turned up many times. The rearrangement joins TRBV5-1 to TRBJ1-4, with D possibly TRBD1 on 6 matching bases. Germline CDR1 SGHRS, CDR2 YFSETQ. There are 15 residues in the CDR3. V lost 4 bases and J lost 3, with 13 bases in between. Written as DNA, the CDR3 is TGCGCCAGCAGCGTACAGGGTACGGCTAATGAAAAACTGTTTTTT. Translated: CASSVQGTANEKLFF.

J is TRBJ1-3 and V is TRBV28, with D possibly matching TRBD1 (6 bases). CDR1 and CDR2 from the germline V gene are MDHEN and SYDVKM. V was cut by 4 bases and J by 4 bases, with 11 bases left in between. The CDR3 loop spans 14 amino acids. The CDR3 DNA reads as TGTGCCAGCAGTTCCACAGGGATCGGAAACACCATATATTTT. As protein: CASSSTGIGNTIYF.

The chain employs TRBV28 and TRBJ1-1, with 8 bases fitting TRBD1. J was trimmed by 0 bases and V by 3 bases; bases with no gene match: 3. The CDR3 spans 15 residues. Germline V CDR1 and CDR2: MDHEN, SYDVKM. CDR3 DNA: TGTGCCAGCAGTTTCTCGACAGGGGTGAACACTGAAGCTTTCTTT. This codes for CASSFSTGVNTEAFF.

V and J are TRBV12-3 or TRBV12-4 and TRBJ2-7; D possibly corresponds to TRBD2 (5 bases). The V and J ends lost 4 bases and 5 bases respectively, with 9 bases between them. The CDR3 is 12 residues long. CDR3 DNA: TGTGCCAGCAGTTCTACTAGGAACGAGCAGTACTTC. As protein: CASSSTRNEQYF.

The genes are TRBV19 and TRBJ2-2; D is uncertain. The CDR3 totals 16 residues. The germline V gene encodes CDR1 LNHDA and CDR2 SQIVND (reference sequence). Trimming pared 3 bases from V and 7 bases from J, leaving 18 bases between. CDR3 region: CASSMALAVVSGELFF. CDR3 nucleotides: TGTGCCAGTAGTATGGCCCTTGCTGTCGTAAGCGGGGAGCTGTTTTTT. The whole variable domain, remainder taken from reference TRBV19 and TRBJ2-2, is DGGITQSPKYLFRKEGQNVTLSCEQNLNHDAMYWYRQDPGQGLRLIYYSQIVNDFQKGDIAEGYSVSREKKESFPLTVTSAQKNPTAFYLCASSMALAVVSGELFFGEGSRLTVL.

The chain carries TRBV21-1 and TRBJ1-3; the D call of TRBD1 is as the table states it, not checked on the DNA. TRBV21-1 is given as a pseudogene. The CDR3 extends over 18 amino acids. This CDR3 is CATLGKEKGVPSGNTIYF. Written as DNA, the CDR3 is TGTGCCACCCTAGGGAAGGAAAAAGGGGTCCCCTCTGGAAACACCATATATTTT.

The chain employs TRBV11-3 and TRBJ2-6, with D maybe TRBD1 (5 bases). V lost 5 bases to trimming and J lost 0 bases, with 11 bases between them. Germline V CDR1 and CDR2: SGHNT, YENEEA. The CDR3 runs to 16 residues. CDR3 nucleotides: TGTGCCAGCAGCCCCGGACACCACTCTGGGGCCAACGTCCTGACTTTC. This encodes CASSPGHHSGANVLTF.

V and J are TRBV3-1 (or the pseudogene TRBV3-2) and TRBJ1-1; no definite D call. CDR3 size: 15 residues. V was shortened by 4 bases and J by 5 bases, with 17 bases between the two germline ends. Germline V gives CDR1 LGHDT, CDR2 YNNKEL (reference sequence). In DNA form, the CDR3 reads TGTGCCAGCAGCCGGCGGACGGGGTTGATGACTGAAGCTTTCTTT. This codes for CASSRRTGLMTEAFF.

The chain carries TRBV19 and TRBJ2-5; 9 nucleotides line up with TRBD1. The V segment lost 1 base and the J segment 5 bases; nucleotides outside the gene matches: 11. From germline, CDR1 is LNHDA and CDR2 SQIVND (reference sequence). The CDR3 covers 17 residues. CDR3 coding DNA: TGTGCCAGTAGTATAGGCGGAACAGGGGGCGTCGGCGAGACCCAGTACTTC. Translating it yields CASSIGGTGGVGETQYF.

The genes are TRBV20-1 and TRBJ2-2; TRBD1 matches 8 bases. This CDR3 is built from 16 residues. CDR1 is DFQATT, CDR2 SNEGSKA, per germline (reference sequence). Losses at the gene ends were 3 bases for V and 0 bases for J; bases not matched to a gene: 6. The CDR3 nucleotides read TGCAGTGCTAGTCCGACAGGGGTTTCGAACACCGGGGAGCTGTTTTTT. Residues: CSASPTGVSNTGELFF.

J is TRBJ1-6 and V is TRBV6-5; 10 positions agree with TRBD1. Germline values: CDR1 MNHEY, CDR2 SVGAGI. This CDR3 is built from 15 residues. The V gene end was trimmed by 5 bases and the J gene end by 4 bases; junction bases not matched to a gene: 2. The CDR3 is CASSPGQGYNSPLHF. Here the CDR3 DNA reads TGTGCCAGCAGTCCGGGACAGGGGTATAATTCACCCCTCCACTTT.

This clone has more than one count but fewer than ten. The genes are TRBV25-1 and TRBJ1-1, with 8 bases lining up with TRBD1. The CDR3 loop spans 13 amino acids. The V gene's germline CDR1 is MGHDK and CDR2 SYGVNS. V shed 8 bases and J 2 bases; nucleotides not matched to a gene: 4. The CDR3 spells CASDRGPNTEAFF. The CDR3 bases are TGTGCCAGCGACAGGGGACCAAACACTGAAGCTTTCTTT.

This clone was seen a few times. Different DNA sequences within this sample yield the same CDR3. The chain uses TRBV18 and TRBJ2-2; D not certain. The CDR3 totals 14 residues. The germline V gene has CDR1 KGHSH and CDR2 LQKENI. V was clipped by 0 bases and J by 5 bases, with 7 bases between them. As DNA, the CDR3 is TGTGCCAGCTCACCACCGTCCGGGACCGGGGAGCTGTTTTTT. Translating gives CASSPPSGTGELFF.

The gene calls are TRBV9 and TRBJ1-5; TRBD1 might be the D (6 bases). This CDR3 is built from 18 residues. Trimming shortened V by 0 bases and J by 2 bases, and 18 bases separated the two germline ends. Germline assignment: CDR1 SGDLS and CDR2 YYNGEE. The CDR3: CASSVGPGEGFGNQPQHF. In DNA form, the CDR3 reads TGTGCCAGCAGCGTAGGGCCAGGGGAAGGTTTTGGCAATCAGCCCCAGCATTTT.

The CDR3 region is CASSAGISSPRFAGELFF. The CDR3 DNA reads TGTGCCAGCAGTGCTGGCATTTCTAGCCCCCGGTTTGCCGGGGAGCTGTTTTTT. The rearrangement joins TRBV2 to TRBJ2-2, with a weak D call TRBD2 (5 bases). Trimming stripped 4 bases from V and 6 bases from J, with 24 bases between. CDR1 and CDR2 from the germline V gene are SNHLY and FYNNEI. The CDR3 has 18 amino acids.

The chain is built from TRBV4-2 and TRBJ1-5; perhaps TRBD1 as D (5 bases). CDR3 length equals 15 residues. The germline V gene has CDR1 LGHNA and CDR2 YNFKEQ. Trimming pared 0 bases from V and 7 bases from J, leaving 13 bases between. The CDR3 DNA reads as TGTGCCAGCAGCCAAGACTTGAACAGGTTACAGCCCCAGCATTTT. It is translated as CASSQDLNRLQPQHF.

The rearrangement joins TRBV5-1 to TRBJ1-2; 9 positions match TRBD1. The CDR3 spans 13 residues. Per germline, CDR1 SGHRS and CDR2 YFSETQ. With 1 base clipped from V and 8 bases from J, the junction kept 3 bases outside the gene matches. CDR3 protein: CASSLTGGEGYTF. Here the CDR3 DNA reads TGCGCCAGCAGCTTGACAGGGGGCGAGGGCTACACCTTC.

This chain joins TRBV24-1 and TRBJ1-5; 7 bases are a match to TRBD1. Germline values: CDR1 KGHDR, CDR2 SFDVKD. CDR3 length: 15 residues. Trimming cost V 7 bases and J 2 bases; bases outside gene matches: 7. The CDR3: CATSDRAAGNQPQHF. As DNA, the CDR3 is TGTGCCACCAGCGACAGGGCCGCGGGCAATCAGCCCCAGCATTTT.

The rearrangement uses TRBV4-3 and TRBJ1-5; the D is unclear. Germline V gene lookup returns CDR1 LGHNA and CDR2 YSLEER. V lost 0 bases and J lost 5, with 11 bases in between. The CDR3 is 15 amino acids. This CDR3 reads CASSQDGRPDQPQHF. The CDR3 DNA reads TGCGCCAGCAGCCAAGATGGGAGGCCCGATCAGCCCCAGCATTTT.

The CDR3 coding sequence is TGTGCCAGCAGGGGGCCCCCTCTACACGAGCAGTACTTC. Translating it yields CASRGPPLHEQYF. The genes are TRBV28 and TRBJ2-7; TRBD1 is a possible D gene (5 bases). The CDR3 sequence is 13 residues long. Germline V gene data show CDR1 as MDHEN and CDR2 as SYDVKM. V lost 6 bases and J lost 5, with 14 bases in between.

This clone was detected once. The chain has TRBV19 and TRBJ2-3; 10 positions agree with TRBD2. Germline V CDR1 and CDR2: LNHDA, SQIVND (reference sequence). Trimming at V came to 6 bases and at J to 6 bases, leaving 6 bases not matched to a gene. The CDR3 length is 14 residues. The CDR3 is CASSFSGGRDTQYF. In nucleotides, the CDR3 is TGTGCCAGTAGCTTTAGCGGGGGGAGGGATACGCAGTATTTT.

The chain links TRBV19 to TRBJ1-2; possibly TRBD1 for D (5 bases). The germline V and J ends were trimmed by 10 bases and 5 bases, with 14 bases remaining between them. CDR1 and CDR2 from the germline V gene are LNHDA and SQIVND (reference sequence). The CDR3 runs to 12 residues. CDR3 nucleotide sequence: TGTGCCACAACGGGCAGGGTATATGGCTACACCTTC. Protein product: CATTGRVYGYTF.